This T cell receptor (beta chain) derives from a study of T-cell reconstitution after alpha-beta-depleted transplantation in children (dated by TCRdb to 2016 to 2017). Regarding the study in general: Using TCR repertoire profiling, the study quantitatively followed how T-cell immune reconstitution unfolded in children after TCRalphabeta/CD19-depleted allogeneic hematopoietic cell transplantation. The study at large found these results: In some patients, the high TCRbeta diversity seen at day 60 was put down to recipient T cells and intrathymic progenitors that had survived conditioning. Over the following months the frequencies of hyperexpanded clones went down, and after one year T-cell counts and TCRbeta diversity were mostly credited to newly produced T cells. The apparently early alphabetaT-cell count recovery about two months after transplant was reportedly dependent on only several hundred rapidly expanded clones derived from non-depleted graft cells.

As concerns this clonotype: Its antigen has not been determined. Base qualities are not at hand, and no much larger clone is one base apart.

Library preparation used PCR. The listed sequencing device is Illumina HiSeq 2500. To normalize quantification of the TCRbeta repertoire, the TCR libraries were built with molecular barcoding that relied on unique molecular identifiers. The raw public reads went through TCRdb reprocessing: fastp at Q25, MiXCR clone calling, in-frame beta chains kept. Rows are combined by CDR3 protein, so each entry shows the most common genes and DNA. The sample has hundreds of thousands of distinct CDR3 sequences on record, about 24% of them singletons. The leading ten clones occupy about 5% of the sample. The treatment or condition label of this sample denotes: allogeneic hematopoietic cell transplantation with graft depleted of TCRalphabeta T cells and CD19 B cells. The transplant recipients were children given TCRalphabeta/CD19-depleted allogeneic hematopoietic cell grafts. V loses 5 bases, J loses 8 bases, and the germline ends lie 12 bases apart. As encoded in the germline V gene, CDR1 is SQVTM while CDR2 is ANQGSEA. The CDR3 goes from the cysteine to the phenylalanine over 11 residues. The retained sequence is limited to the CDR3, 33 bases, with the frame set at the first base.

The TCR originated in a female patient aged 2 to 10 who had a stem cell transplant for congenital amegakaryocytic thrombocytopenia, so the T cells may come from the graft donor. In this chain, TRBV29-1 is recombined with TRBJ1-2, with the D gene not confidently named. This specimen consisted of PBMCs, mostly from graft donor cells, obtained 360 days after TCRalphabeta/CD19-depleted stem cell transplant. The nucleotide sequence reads TGCAGCGTTAGCCTCCTTGAGGGCTACACCTTC. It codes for CSVSLLEGYTF.